The clone carrying this TCR beta chain was recorded at least ten times. This entry belongs to a study of early T cells in non-severe SARS-CoV-2 infection. Study information: Investigators sequenced bulk RNA drawn from unsorted whole blood, and chains remained unpaired.

Germline V gives CDR1 PRHDT, CDR2 FYEKMQ (reference sequence). Trimming stripped 0 bases from V and 5 bases from J, with 4 bases between. The CDR3 covers 13 residues. Individual cDNA molecules each received unique molecular identifiers attached to them. From the 5' RACE reads, TCRdb called clonotypes with MiXCR, one entry per CDR3 protein. The sample yields approximately 49,000 distinct CDR3 sequences, about an eighth seen once. The J gene is TRBJ1-4, the V gene TRBV13, with D unresolved. The clonotype was recovered from an adult who was a healthcare worker with PCR-confirmed SARS-CoV-2 infection or an uninfected control (not recorded which). Sequenced: whole blood. CDR3 nucleotides: TGTGCCAGCAGCTTAGGAGGGAATGAAAAACTGTTTTTT. Translated: CASSLGGNEKLFF.